A single sample gave rise to the 7 T cell receptor beta chains below, sequenced in a study of identical twins. TCRdb fed the 5' RACE reads into MiXCR, producing one record per CDR3 protein. The data show fewer than 500,000 distinct CDR3 sequences, about 13% seen once. In addition, the sample was reused for a study of yellow fever vaccine responses in identical twins.

Sequencing used CD4+ T cells sorted from blood. Receptor source: a woman in her late teens or twenties in good health.

This clonotype occurred many times. The chain is built from TRBV29-1 and TRBJ2-3; D gene uncertain. This CDR3 has 13 residues. Trimming removed 1 base from V and 0 bases from J, with 5 bases in between. Looked up from germline, CDR1 is SQVTM and CDR2 is ANQGSEA. CDR3 protein: CSVEAGSTDTQYF. CDR3 nucleotide sequence: TGCAGCGTTGAAGCGGGCAGCACAGATACGCAGTATTTT.

To note about this clonotype: This may stem from a read error, because a much larger clone lies one nucleotide away. The V gene is TRBV5-1, the J gene TRBJ2-1; D call uncertain. This CDR3 contains 12 residues. V was shortened by 2 bases and J by 7 bases, with 7 bases between the two germline ends. Germline V gene lookup returns CDR1 SGHRS and CDR2 YFSETQ. CDR3 sequence: CASSFDGNEQFF. CDR3 DNA sequence: TGCGCCAGCAGCTTCGATGGAAATGAGCAGTTCTTC.

This chain links TRBV6-1 with TRBJ2-5; tentative D call: TRBD2 (5 bases). The germline V and J ends were trimmed by 8 bases and 6 bases, with 13 bases remaining between them. The CDR3 contains 12 residues. The germline V gene encodes CDR1 MNHNS and CDR2 SASEGT. The CDR3 coding sequence is TGTGCCAGCCGGGATGTTTCGAAGACCCAGTACTTC. Translating gives CASRDVSKTQYF.

The chain combines TRBV4-2 with TRBJ2-3; D is possibly TRBD2 (6 bases). The CDR3 contains 15 residues. Germline-derived CDR1 and CDR2 are LGHNA and YNFKEQ. V shed 3 bases and J shed 2 bases, with 12 bases lying between them. CDR3 DNA: TGTGCCAGCAGCCAGGGGACTCTCAACACAGATACGCAGTATTTT. This gives the protein CASSQGTLNTDTQYF.

This clonotype was detected a few times. The chain is built from TRBV12-3 or TRBV12-4 and TRBJ2-1; D is unclear. CDR3 size: 16 residues. Trimming pared 6 bases from V and 4 bases from J, leaving 19 bases between. The CDR3 DNA sequence: TGTGCCAGCAGCTCCCCCGGCAGGACCCTTTACAATGAGCAGTTCTTC. Its translation is CASSSPGRTLYNEQFF.

This clonotype has a count of ten or more. The V and J genes are TRBV7-2 and TRBJ2-1, with a possible D match to TRBD1 (5 bases). V was cut by 6 bases and J by 5 bases, with 20 bases left in between. The CDR3 extends over 16 amino acids. Germline-derived CDR1 and CDR2 are SGHTA and FQGNSA. The CDR3 is CASSSKRGRANNEQFF. The CDR3 nucleotides are TGTGCCAGCAGTTCGAAAAGGGGCAGGGCTAACAATGAGCAGTTCTTC.

The rearrangement uses TRBV10-1 and TRBJ2-1; 9 bases agree with TRBD2. V shed 6 bases and J 5 bases; nucleotides not matched to a gene: 14. The CDR3 runs to 17 residues. Germline CDR1 WNHNN, CDR2 SYGVQD (reference sequence). The CDR3 sequence: CASSGIWEREVNNEQFF. The CDR3 coding sequence is TGCGCCAGCAGCGGAATCTGGGAGCGGGAGGTTAACAATGAGCAGTTCTTC.